The next 25 T cell receptor beta chains were all read from a single sample in a study of response to subunit inactivated influenza vaccine. From the RT-PCR reads, TCRdb called clonotypes with MiXCR, one entry per CDR3 protein. The table has 530,000 or so distinct CDR3 sequences, around 15% seen once. The sample was PBMCs from blood, taken 11 to 12 days after vaccination. The origin of the receptors is a man between 50 and 59 years old who received an inactivated influenza vaccine.

This clonotype has a handful of counts. Here the CDR3 DNA reads TGTGCCAGCAGCCAGTCAGCGGGCCCGGGGAGTGAGCAGTTCTTC. This codes for CASSQSAGPGSEQFF. The V gene is TRBV3-1, the J gene TRBJ2-1, with D tentatively TRBD2 (6 bases). This CDR3 spans 15 amino acids. Germline CDR1 is LGHDT and CDR2 is YNNKEL (reference sequence). The germline V and J ends were trimmed by 3 bases and 9 bases, with 18 bases remaining between them.

This CDR3 is CASSLAQGTQETQYF. CDR3 sequence (DNA): TGCGCCAGCAGCTTGGCCCAGGGAACTCAAGAGACCCAGTACTTC. The gene calls are TRBV5-1 and TRBJ2-5, with a tentative D call TRBD1 (5 bases). The CDR3 has 15 residues. V lost 0 bases and J 2 bases, leaving 11 bases between the germline ends. CDR1 and CDR2 from the germline V gene are SGHRS and YFSETQ.

This clonotype appeared a few times. The chain joins TRBV6-1 to TRBJ2-7; D is perhaps TRBD2 (5 bases). The germline V gene has CDR1 MNHNS and CDR2 SASEGT. The V gene lost 6 bases and the J gene lost 5 bases, with 17 bases spanning the gap. CDR3 length: 14 residues. DNA of the CDR3: TGTGCCAGCAGCATTGACGGGGTTGGAAACGAGCAGTACTTC. Its translation: CASSIDGVGNEQYF.

This clonotype was counted only a few times. The gene calls are TRBV30 and TRBJ2-1, with D possibly TRBD2 on 7 matching bases. This CDR3 comprises 14 residues. CDR1 and CDR2 from the germline V gene are GTSNPN and SVGIG (reference sequence). The ends were cut back, 5 bases at V and 4 bases at J, with 15 bases in the middle. The CDR3 region is CAWGGGGGYNEQFF. For the CDR3, the DNA is TGTGCCTGGGGTGGCGGGGGCGGGTACAATGAGCAGTTCTTC.

This clonotype occurred many times. This sequence joins TRBV5-1 and TRBJ2-1; TRBD2 agrees at 8 bases. The CDR3 has 16 residues. Germline trimming cut 4 bases from V and 8 bases from J; bases unmatched to any gene: 14. Germline V gene data show CDR1 as SGHRS and CDR2 as YFSETQ. CDR3 sequence (DNA): TGCGCCAGCAGCCCGGGGGTCGGGACTAGAGGCGATGAGCAGTTCTTC. This gives the protein CASSPGVGTRGDEQFF.

V gene TRBV20-1 combines with J gene TRBJ2-1, with TRBD2 matching 7 bases. Germline values: CDR1 DFQATT, CDR2 SNEGSKA (reference sequence). The CDR3 sequence is 14 residues long. In nucleotides, the CDR3 is TGCAGCGCCGGATCGGGGCGGGGGATTAATGAGCAGTTCTTC. Its translation is CSAGSGRGINEQFF.

This clonotype was detected many times. The chain links TRBV3-1 to TRBJ2-7; D is possibly TRBD2 (5 bases). Trimming cost V 4 bases and J 3 bases, with 10 bases left between them. CDR1 is LGHDT, CDR2 YNNKEL, per germline (reference sequence). This CDR3 is 13 amino acids long. The CDR3 nucleotides read TGTGCCAGCAGCCCGGGGAGACGCTACGAGCAGTACTTC. Translating it yields CASSPGRRYEQYF.

V and J are TRBV7-2 and TRBJ2-4; D unresolved. The V gene's germline CDR1 is SGHTA and CDR2 FQGNSA. This CDR3 comprises 13 residues. V shed 0 bases and J shed 8 bases, with 8 bases lying between them. The CDR3 here is CASSLAIKDIQYF. The CDR3 DNA follows: TGTGCCAGCAGCTTAGCGATCAAGGACATTCAGTACTTC. Drawing the rest from reference TRBV7-2 and TRBJ2-4, the complete variable domain is GAGVSQSPSNKVTEKGKDVELRCDPISGHTALYWYRQSLGQGLEFLIYFQGNSAPDKSGLPSDRFSAERTGGSVSTLTIQRTQQEDSAVYLCASSLAIKDIQYFGAGTRLSVL.

The V call is TRBV6-2 or TRBV6-3, the J call TRBJ1-2, with 8 bases aligning to TRBD1. Germline V gene sequence: CDR1 MNHEY, CDR2 SVGEGT. V lost 2 bases to trimming and J lost 8 bases; unmatched junction nucleotides: 7. The CDR3 totals 14 residues. In DNA, the CDR3 is TGTGCCAGCAGTTACGTTGTACAGGGGGACGGCTACACCTTC. This gives the protein CASSYVVQGDGYTF.

This clonotype has ten or more counts. The junction departs from the called germline gene at one end, perhaps through a read error. This rearrangement joins TRBV5-1 to TRBJ2-7; TRBD1 matches 10 bases. This CDR3 comprises 13 residues. Germline loops: CDR1 SGHRS, CDR2 YFSETQ. In DNA, the CDR3 is TGTGCCAGCAGTTGGACAGGGGGCTACGAGCAGTACTTC. Translated: CASSWTGGYEQYF.

This chain links TRBV4-2 with TRBJ2-1, with D perhaps matching TRBD2 (6 bases). Trimming stripped 8 bases from V and 6 bases from J, with 20 bases between. Germline CDR1 is LGHNA and CDR2 is YNFKEQ. The CDR3 extends over 15 amino acids. The CDR3 sequence: CASGFSGLGGNEQFF. CDR3 DNA sequence: TGTGCCAGCGGATTTAGCGGTTTGGGGGGCAATGAGCAGTTCTTC.

The chain carries TRBV24-1 and TRBJ2-7; 10 bases are shared with TRBD1. Trimming cost V 1 base and J 3 bases; bases outside gene matches: 5. This CDR3 contains 16 residues. The V gene's germline CDR1 is KGHDR and CDR2 SFDVKD. The CDR3 spells CATSDFTGQGHYEQYF. CDR3 in DNA: TGTGCCACCAGTGATTTTACGGGACAGGGGCACTACGAGCAGTACTTC.

This clonotype came up once. The chain joins TRBV7-6 to TRBJ2-7, with D unresolved. The CDR3 is 16 amino acids. V dropped 4 bases and J dropped 0 bases, with 16 bases sitting between them. The germline gives CDR1 SGHVS, CDR2 FNYEAQ. The CDR3 loop is CASSSEPSLVSYEQYF. As DNA, the CDR3 is TGTGCCAGCAGCTCAGAGCCTAGTCTAGTCTCCTACGAGCAGTACTTC.

V is TRBV29-1 and J is TRBJ2-4; D might be TRBD1 or TRBD2, each matching 5 bases. Trimming left V 4 bases short and J 6 bases short, with 13 bases between. Germline V gene data show CDR1 as SQVTM and CDR2 as ANQGSEA. CDR3 length: 13 residues. CDR3 in DNA: TGCAGCGTTGGGACGGGACCGAGAAACATTCAGTACTTC. It translates to CSVGTGPRNIQYF.

The J gene is TRBJ2-5, the V gene TRBV5-5; possible D gene TRBD2, 7 bases. Germline values: CDR1 SGHKS, CDR2 YYEKEE (reference sequence). Trimming cost V 4 bases and J 2 bases, with 18 bases left between them. The CDR3 consists of 16 residues. The CDR3 here is CASSPRTAGSQETQYF. The CDR3 coding sequence is TGTGCCAGCAGCCCGCGGACAGCGGGATCTCAAGAGACCCAGTACTTC.

This rearrangement joins TRBV7-3 to TRBJ2-3; 13 bases match TRBD2. Germline V gene lookup returns CDR1 SGHTA and CDR2 FQGTGA. The CDR3 sequence is 16 residues long. J lost 5 bases, V lost 5 bases, and 7 bases had no gene match. The CDR3 loop reads CASSIELAGGQDTQYF. The CDR3 DNA is TGTGCCAGCAGCATCGAACTAGCGGGAGGGCAAGATACGCAGTATTTT.

This clonotype was observed a few times. This rearrangement joins TRBV29-1 to TRBJ1-2; the D is unclear. The CDR3 runs 15 residues. Trimming left V 5 bases short and J 0 bases short, with 16 bases between. The germline V gene encodes CDR1 SQVTM and CDR2 ANQGSEA. This CDR3 is CSVPVVGQPNYGYTF. For the CDR3, the DNA is TGCAGCGTTCCCGTCGTAGGGCAACCTAACTATGGCTACACCTTC.

The chain couples TRBV6-2 or TRBV6-3 to TRBJ2-7; no clear D gene. Germline V gene sequence: CDR1 MNHEY, CDR2 SVGEGT. The CDR3 extends over 16 amino acids. Between the trimmed V and J ends, which lost 2 bases and 0 bases, there was a span of 14 bases. The CDR3 region has the DNA TGTGCCAGCAGTTACCCGCTGTCCCCGATCTCCTACGAGCAGTACTTC. It translates to CASSYPLSPISYEQYF.

This clonotype was counted many times. The chain carries TRBV5-6 and TRBJ1-1; no clear D gene. The CDR3 is made up of 14 amino acids. The germline V gene encodes CDR1 SGHDT and CDR2 YYEEEE. V was shortened by 4 bases and J by 1 base, with 11 bases between the two germline ends. Here the CDR3 reads CASSPFFSNTEAFF. In nucleotides, the CDR3 is TGTGCCAGCAGCCCCTTCTTTTCGAACACTGAAGCTTTCTTT.

The table lists this clonotype with a few counts. The chain uses TRBV5-1 and TRBJ1-6; 7 bases line up with TRBD1. V was clipped by 5 bases and J by 9 bases; unmatched bases: 11. The length of the CDR3 is 15 residues. From germline, CDR1 is SGHRS and CDR2 YFSETQ. CDR3 nucleotides: TGCGCCAGCAGACGTATTACAGGGGACGGTTCACCCCTCCACTTT. It encodes CASRRITGDGSPLHF. The variable domain in full, with the rest retrieved from reference TRBV5-1 and TRBJ1-6, is KAGVTQTPRYLIKTRGQQVTLSCSPISGHRSVSWYQQTPGQGLQFLFEYFSETQRNKGNFPGRFSGRQFSNSRSEMNVSTLELGDSALYLCASRRITGDGSPLHFGNGTRLTVT.

This clonotype has just a few counts. J is TRBJ2-7 and V is TRBV6-2 or TRBV6-3; weak D call: TRBD1 (7 bases). V was trimmed by 2 bases and J by 4 bases, leaving 12 bases between them. CDR3 length equals 14 residues. Germline V gene lookup returns CDR1 MNHEY and CDR2 SVGEGT. The CDR3 loop is CASSYPGGGYEQYF. The DNA of the CDR3 is TGTGCCAGCAGTTACCCAGGGGGAGGTTACGAGCAGTACTTC.

This clonotype was counted ten times or more. The V and J genes are TRBV29-1 and TRBJ2-6, with D tentatively TRBD1 (5 bases). Germline V lookup: CDR1 SQVTM, CDR2 ANQGSEA. The CDR3 runs 14 residues. Between the trimmed V and J ends, which lost 6 bases and 0 bases, there was a span of 9 bases. The CDR3 coding sequence is TGCAGCGTGGCCCAGGGCTCTGGGGCCAACGTCCTGACTTTC. Its protein product is CSVAQGSGANVLTF.

This chain connects TRBV12-3 or TRBV12-4 to TRBJ2-1; possibly TRBD2 for D (7 bases). The CDR3 runs 14 residues. V shed 2 bases and J shed 8 bases, with 13 bases lying between them. In DNA form, the CDR3 reads TGTGCCAGCAGTTTATGGGGGGGCAGGGATGAGCAGTTCTTC. It specifies CASSLWGGRDEQFF.

This clonotype was detected a few times. The chain employs TRBV7-2 and TRBJ2-1, with 13 nucleotides matching TRBD2. V lost 1 base to trimming and J lost 14 bases; unmatched junction nucleotides: 5. Germline V CDR1 and CDR2: SGHTA, FQGNSA. This CDR3 has 14 amino acids. The CDR3 reads CASSLGTSGRREFF. The CDR3 coding sequence is TGTGCCAGCAGCTTAGGGACTAGCGGGAGAAGGGAGTTCTTC.

This clonotype turned up a few times. The V call is TRBV6-2 or TRBV6-3, the J call TRBJ1-1, with TRBD1 matching 8 bases. Germline CDR1 MNHEY, CDR2 SVGEGT. Trimming took 1 base from V and 4 from J; bases not matched to a gene: 8. There are 16 residues in the CDR3. The CDR3: CASSYWRTGSGTEAFF. Here the CDR3 DNA reads TGTGCCAGCAGTTACTGGCGGACAGGGTCGGGCACTGAAGCTTTCTTT.